This T cell receptor (beta chain) was documented in a study of blood T cells in healthy people across ages. Study findings and constraints: Researchers said unsorted PBMCs prevented a conclusive naive versus antigen-experienced comparison. The recorded TCR beta diversity per million T cells decreased in a roughly linear manner with age.

With a J-beta primer mix and a sample-barcoded 5' primer, a second PCR ran about 7 to 12 cycles. Each cDNA molecule carried a tag from a template-switch adaptor that contained 12 random nucleotides. TCRdb re-analysed the 5' RACE reads in MiXCR, keeping a single row per CDR3 protein. The sample contains roughly 1.4 million distinct CDR3 sequences, approximately 59% of which appear only once. Notes on this clonotype: The antigen is not known.

CDR1 and CDR2 (germline): SGDLS, YYNGEE. The CDR3 is 17 amino acids. Trimming cost V 7 bases and J 4 bases; bases outside gene matches: 15. The V call is TRBV9, the J call TRBJ2-1, with 9 positions matching TRBD1. The sequence came from a man aged 18-30 years in good health. Sample: blood. The CDR3 DNA follows: TGTGCCAGCGGGGGGTCCGGAGGGGACAGGGATTACAATGAGCAGTTCTTC. It specifies CASGGSGGDRDYNEQFF.